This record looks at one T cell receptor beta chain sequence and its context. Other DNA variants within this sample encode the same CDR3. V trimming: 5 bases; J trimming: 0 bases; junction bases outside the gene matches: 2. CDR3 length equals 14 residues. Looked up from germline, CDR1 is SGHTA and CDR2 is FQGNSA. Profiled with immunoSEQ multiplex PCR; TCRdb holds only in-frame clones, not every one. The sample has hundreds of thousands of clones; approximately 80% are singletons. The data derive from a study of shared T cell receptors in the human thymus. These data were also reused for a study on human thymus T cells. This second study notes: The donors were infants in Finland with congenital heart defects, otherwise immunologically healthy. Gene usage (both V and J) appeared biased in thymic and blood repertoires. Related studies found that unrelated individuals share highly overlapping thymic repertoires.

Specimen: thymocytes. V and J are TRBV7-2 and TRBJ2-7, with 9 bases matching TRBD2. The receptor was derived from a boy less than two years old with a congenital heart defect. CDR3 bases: TGTGCCAGCAGCCCGACTAGCGGCTCCTACGAGCAGTACTTC. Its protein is CASSPTSGSYEQYF. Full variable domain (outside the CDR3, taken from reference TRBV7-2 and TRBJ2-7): GAGVSQSPSNKVTEKGKDVELRCDPISGHTALYWYRQSLGQGLEFLIYFQGNSAPDKSGLPSDRFSAERTGGSVSTLTIQRTQQEDSAVYLCASSPTSGSYEQYFGPGTRLTVT.